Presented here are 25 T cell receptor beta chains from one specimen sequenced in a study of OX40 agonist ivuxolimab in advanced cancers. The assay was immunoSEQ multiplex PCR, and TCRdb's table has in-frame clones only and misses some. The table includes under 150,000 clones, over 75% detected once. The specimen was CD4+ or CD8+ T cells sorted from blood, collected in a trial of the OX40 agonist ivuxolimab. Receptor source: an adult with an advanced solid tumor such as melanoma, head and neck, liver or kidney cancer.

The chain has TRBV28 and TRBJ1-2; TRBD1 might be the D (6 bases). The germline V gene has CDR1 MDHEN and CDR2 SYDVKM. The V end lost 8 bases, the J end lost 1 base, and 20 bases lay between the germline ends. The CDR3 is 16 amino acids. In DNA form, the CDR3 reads TGTGCCAGCTCAGAAGCCGGGACAAACAATAACTATGGCTACACCTTC. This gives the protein CASSEAGTNNNYGYTF.

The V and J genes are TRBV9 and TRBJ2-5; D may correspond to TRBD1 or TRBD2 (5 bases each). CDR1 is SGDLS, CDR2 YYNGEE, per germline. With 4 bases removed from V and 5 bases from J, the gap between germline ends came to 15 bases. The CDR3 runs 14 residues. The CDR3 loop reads CASSLGPERETQYF. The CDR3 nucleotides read TGTGCCAGCAGCCTGGGACCAGAGCGGGAGACCCAGTACTTC.

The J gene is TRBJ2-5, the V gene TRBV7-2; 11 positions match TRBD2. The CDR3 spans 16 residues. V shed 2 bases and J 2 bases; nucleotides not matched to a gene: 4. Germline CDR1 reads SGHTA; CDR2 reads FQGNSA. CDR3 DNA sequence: TGTGCCAGCAGCTTAAGGCTAGCGGGGGGACAAGAGACCCAGTACTTC. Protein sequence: CASSLRLAGGQETQYF. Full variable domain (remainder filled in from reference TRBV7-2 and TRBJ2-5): GAGVSQSPSNKVTEKGKDVELRCDPISGHTALYWYRQSLGQGLEFLIYFQGNSAPDKSGLPSDRFSAERTGGSVSTLTIQRTQQEDSAVYLCASSLRLAGGQETQYFGPGTRLLVL.

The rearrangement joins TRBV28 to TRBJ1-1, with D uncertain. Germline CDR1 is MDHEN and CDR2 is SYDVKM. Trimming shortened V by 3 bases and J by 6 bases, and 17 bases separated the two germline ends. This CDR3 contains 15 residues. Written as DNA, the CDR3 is TGTGCCAGCAGTTTCTTACCAGGCCCTGGCGCTGAAGCTTTCTTT. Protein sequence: CASSFLPGPGAEAFF.

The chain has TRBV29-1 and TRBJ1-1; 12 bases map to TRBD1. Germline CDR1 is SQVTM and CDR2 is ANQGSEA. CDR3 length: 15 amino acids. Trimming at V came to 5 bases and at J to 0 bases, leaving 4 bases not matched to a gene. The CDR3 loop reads CSVTGQGALNTEAFF. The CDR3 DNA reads TGCAGCGTTACGGGACAGGGGGCCTTGAACACTGAAGCTTTCTTT.

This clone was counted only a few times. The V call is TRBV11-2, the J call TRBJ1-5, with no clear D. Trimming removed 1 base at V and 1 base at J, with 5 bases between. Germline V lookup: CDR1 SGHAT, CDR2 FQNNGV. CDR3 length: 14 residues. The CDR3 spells CASSLAQSNQPQHF. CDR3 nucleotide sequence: TGTGCCAGCAGCTTAGCCCAGAGCAATCAGCCCCAGCATTTT.

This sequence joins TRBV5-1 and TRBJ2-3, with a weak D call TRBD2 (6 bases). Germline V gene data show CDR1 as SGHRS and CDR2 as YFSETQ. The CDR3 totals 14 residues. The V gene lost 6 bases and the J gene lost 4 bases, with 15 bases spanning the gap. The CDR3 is CASNSATGADTQYF. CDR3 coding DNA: TGCGCCAGCAACTCCGCGACGGGGGCAGATACGCAGTATTTT.

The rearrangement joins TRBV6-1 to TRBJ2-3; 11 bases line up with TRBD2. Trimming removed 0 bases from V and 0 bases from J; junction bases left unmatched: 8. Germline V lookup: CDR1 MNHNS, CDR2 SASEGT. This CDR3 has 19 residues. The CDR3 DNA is TGTGCCAGCAGTGAAGCGCTAGCGGGGGGACCCCCTAGCACAGATACGCAGTATTTT. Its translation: CASSEALAGGPPSTDTQYF.

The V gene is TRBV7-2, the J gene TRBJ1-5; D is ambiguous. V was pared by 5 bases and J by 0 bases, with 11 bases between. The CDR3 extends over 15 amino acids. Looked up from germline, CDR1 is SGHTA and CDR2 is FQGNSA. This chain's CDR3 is CASSVGSVSNQPQHF. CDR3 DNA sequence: TGTGCCAGCAGCGTAGGTTCCGTTAGCAATCAGCCCCAGCATTTT.

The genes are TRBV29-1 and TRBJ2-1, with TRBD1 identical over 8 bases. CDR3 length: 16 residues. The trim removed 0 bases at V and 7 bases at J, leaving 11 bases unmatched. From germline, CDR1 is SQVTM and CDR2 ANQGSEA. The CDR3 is CSVEDHRQGAENEQFF. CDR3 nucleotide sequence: TGCAGCGTTGAAGACCACAGGCAGGGGGCGGAAAATGAGCAGTTCTTC.

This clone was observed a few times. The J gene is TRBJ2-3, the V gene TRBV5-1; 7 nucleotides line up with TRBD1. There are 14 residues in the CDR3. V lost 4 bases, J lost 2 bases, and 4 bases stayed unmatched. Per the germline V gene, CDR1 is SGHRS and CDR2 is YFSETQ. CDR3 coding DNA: TGCGCCAGCAGCCAAACAGGGGACACAGATACGCAGTATTTT. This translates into CASSQTGDTDTQYF.

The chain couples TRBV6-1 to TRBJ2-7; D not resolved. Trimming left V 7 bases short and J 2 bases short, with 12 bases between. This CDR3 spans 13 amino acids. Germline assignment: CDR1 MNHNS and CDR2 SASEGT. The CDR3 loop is CASTKVGTYEQYF. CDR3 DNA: TGTGCCAGCACTAAAGTGGGAACCTACGAGCAGTACTTC.

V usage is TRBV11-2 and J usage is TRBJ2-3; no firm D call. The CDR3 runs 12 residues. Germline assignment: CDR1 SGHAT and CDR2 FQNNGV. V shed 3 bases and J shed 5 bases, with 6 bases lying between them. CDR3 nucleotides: TGTGCCAGCAGCTTTGGCCAAGATACGCAGTATTTT. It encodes CASSFGQDTQYF.

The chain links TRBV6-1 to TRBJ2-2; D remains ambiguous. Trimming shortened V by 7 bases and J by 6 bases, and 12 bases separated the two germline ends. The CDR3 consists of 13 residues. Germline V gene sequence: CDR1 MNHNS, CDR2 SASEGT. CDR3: CASITNIAGELFF. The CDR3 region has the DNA TGTGCCAGCATAACGAACATCGCCGGGGAGCTGTTTTTT.

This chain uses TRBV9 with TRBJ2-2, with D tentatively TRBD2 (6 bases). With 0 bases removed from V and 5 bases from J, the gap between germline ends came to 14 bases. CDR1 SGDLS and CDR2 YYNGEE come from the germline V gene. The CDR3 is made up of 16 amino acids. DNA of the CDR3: TGTGCCAGCAGCGTAGCTGTTTTCGGAGGGACCGGGGAGCTGTTTTTT. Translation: CASSVAVFGGTGELFF.

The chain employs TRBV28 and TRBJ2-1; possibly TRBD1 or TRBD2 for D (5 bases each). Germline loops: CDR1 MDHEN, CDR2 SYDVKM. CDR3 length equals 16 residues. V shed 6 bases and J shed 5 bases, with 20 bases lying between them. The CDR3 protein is CASRLPWDGSNNEQFF. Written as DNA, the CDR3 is TGTGCCAGCAGACTACCGTGGGACGGCAGTAACAATGAGCAGTTCTTC.

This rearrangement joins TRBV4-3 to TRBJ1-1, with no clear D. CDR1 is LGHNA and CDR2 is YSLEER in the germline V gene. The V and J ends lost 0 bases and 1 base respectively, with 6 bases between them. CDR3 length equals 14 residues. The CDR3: CASSQDSWNTEAFF. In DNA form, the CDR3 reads TGCGCCAGCAGCCAAGACTCCTGGAACACTGAAGCTTTCTTT.

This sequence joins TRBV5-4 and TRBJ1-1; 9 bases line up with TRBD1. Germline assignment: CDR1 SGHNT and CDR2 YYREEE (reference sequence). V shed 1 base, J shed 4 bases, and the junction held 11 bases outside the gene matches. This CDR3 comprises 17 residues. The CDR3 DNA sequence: TGTGCCAGCAGCTTGAAGCCCACTACAGGGGGCCGCACTGAAGCTTTCTTT. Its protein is CASSLKPTTGGRTEAFF.

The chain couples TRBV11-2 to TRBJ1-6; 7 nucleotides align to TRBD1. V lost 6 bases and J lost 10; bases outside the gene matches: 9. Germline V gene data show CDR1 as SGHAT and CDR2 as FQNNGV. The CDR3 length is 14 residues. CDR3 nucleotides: TGTGCCAGCAGACACGACAGGGTGTTCTCACCCCTCCACTTT. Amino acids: CASRHDRVFSPLHF.

The CDR3 DNA reads TGCGCCAGCAGCCAAGTACCCTGGACTAGCGGGGATCAAGAGACCCAGTACTTC. Its protein product is CASSQVPWTSGDQETQYF. This sequence joins TRBV4-3 and TRBJ2-5; 12 bases line up with TRBD2. V shed 1 base, J shed 2 bases, and the junction held 8 bases outside the gene matches. The CDR3 runs 18 residues. Germline V CDR1 and CDR2: LGHNA, YSLEER.

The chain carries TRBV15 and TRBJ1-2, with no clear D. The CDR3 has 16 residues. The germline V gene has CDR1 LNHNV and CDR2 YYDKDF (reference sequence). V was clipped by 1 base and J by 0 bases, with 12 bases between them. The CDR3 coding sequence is TGTGCCACCAGCAGAGGAGGCCAGGATACTAACTATGGCTACACCTTC. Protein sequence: CATSRGGQDTNYGYTF.

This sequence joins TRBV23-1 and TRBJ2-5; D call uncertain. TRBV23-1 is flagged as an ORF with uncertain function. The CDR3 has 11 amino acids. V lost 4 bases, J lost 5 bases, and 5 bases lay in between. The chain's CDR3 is CASSRPETQYF. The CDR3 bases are TGCGCCAGCAGTCGACCGGAGACCCAGTACTTC.

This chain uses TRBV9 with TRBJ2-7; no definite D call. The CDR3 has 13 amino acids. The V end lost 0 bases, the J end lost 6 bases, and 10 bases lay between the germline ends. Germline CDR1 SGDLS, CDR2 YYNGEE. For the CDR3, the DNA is TGTGCCAGCAGCGTAGCTCAAGGTGGCGAGCAGTACTTC. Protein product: CASSVAQGGEQYF.

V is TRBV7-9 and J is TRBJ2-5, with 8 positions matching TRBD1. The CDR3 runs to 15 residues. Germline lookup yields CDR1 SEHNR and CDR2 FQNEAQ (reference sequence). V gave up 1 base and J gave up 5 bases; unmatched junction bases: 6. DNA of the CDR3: TGTGCCAGCAGCTTAGGGACAGGGCTCGCGGAGACCCAGTACTTC. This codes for CASSLGTGLAETQYF.

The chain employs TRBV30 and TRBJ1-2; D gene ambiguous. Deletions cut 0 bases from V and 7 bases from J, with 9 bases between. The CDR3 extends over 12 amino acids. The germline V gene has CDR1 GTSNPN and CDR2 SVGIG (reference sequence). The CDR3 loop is CAWSVQVLGYTF. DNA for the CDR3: TGTGCCTGGAGTGTGCAGGTTCTTGGCTACACCTTC.